Presented here are 2 T cell receptor beta chains from one specimen sequenced in a study of cytomegalovirus exposure and HLA in healthy donors. The PCR made use of 60 Vbeta and 13 Jbeta primers. Using immunoSEQ multiplex PCR, the repertoire was profiled, and TCRdb retains in-frame clones only, with some absent. The sample contains 130,000 to 150,000 clones, roughly 68% of which appear only once. The sequencing input was PBMCs. All receptors come from a man aged 60-69 years in good health and CMV-seronegative.

A few counts support this clone. Here the CDR3 DNA reads TGCGCCAGCAGCTACTTAGGCGGGAGTGGTTACGAGCAGTACTTC. Translated, it gives CASSYLGGSGYEQYF. The chain has TRBV5-1 and TRBJ2-7; 7 nucleotides line up with TRBD2. CDR1 and CDR2 from the germline V gene are SGHRS and YFSETQ. V lost 3 bases, J lost 4 bases, and 10 bases stayed unmatched. This CDR3 has 15 amino acids. The variable domain in full, completed from reference TRBV5-1 and TRBJ2-7, reads KAGVTQTPRYLIKTRGQQVTLSCSPISGHRSVSWYQQTPGQGLQFLFEYFSETQRNKGNFPGRFSGRQFSNSRSEMNVSTLELGDSALYLCASSYLGGSGYEQYFGPGTRLTVT.

This chain connects TRBV7-9 to TRBJ2-3, with 10 positions matching TRBD2. Germline trimming cut 5 bases from V and 0 bases from J; bases unmatched to any gene: 5. Germline CDR1 SEHNR, CDR2 FQNEAQ (reference sequence). The CDR3 is 16 residues long. The CDR3 DNA follows: TGTGCCAGCAGCCTAGGACTAGCGGAGAGCACAGATACGCAGTATTTT. Amino acids: CASSLGLAESTDTQYF.